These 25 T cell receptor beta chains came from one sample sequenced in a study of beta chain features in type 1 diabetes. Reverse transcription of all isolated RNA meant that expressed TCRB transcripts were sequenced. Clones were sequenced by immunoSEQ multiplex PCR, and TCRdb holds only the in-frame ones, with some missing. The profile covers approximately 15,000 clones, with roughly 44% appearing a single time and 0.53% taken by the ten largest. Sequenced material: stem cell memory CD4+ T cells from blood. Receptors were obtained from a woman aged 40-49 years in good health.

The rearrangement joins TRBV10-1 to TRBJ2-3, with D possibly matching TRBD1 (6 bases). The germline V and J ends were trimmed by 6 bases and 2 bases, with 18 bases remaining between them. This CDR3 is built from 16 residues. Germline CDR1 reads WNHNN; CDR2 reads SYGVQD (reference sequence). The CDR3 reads CASSPGKQGNTDTQYF. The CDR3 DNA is TGCGCCAGCAGCCCCGGGAAACAGGGAAACACAGATACGCAGTATTTT.

Here the CDR3 reads CASSPRVVQETQYF. The CDR3 bases are TGTGCCAGCAGCCCACGGGTTGTGCAGGAGACCCAGTACTTC. The chain has TRBV7-2 and TRBJ2-5; D call uncertain. V was clipped by 5 bases and J by 5 bases, with 15 bases between them. This CDR3 has 14 residues. CDR1 and CDR2 (germline): SGHTA, FQGNSA. The complete variable domain, with remaining parts taken from reference TRBV7-2 and TRBJ2-5, reads GAGVSQSPSNKVTEKGKDVELRCDPISGHTALYWYRQSLGQGLEFLIYFQGNSAPDKSGLPSDRFSAERTGGSVSTLTIQRTQQEDSAVYLCASSPRVVQETQYFGPGTRLLVL.

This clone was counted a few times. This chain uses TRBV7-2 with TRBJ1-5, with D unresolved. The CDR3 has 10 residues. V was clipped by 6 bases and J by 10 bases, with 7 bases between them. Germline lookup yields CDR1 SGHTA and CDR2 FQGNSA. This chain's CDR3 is CASRRRPQHF. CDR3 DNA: TGTGCCAGCAGGAGAAGACCCCAGCATTTT.

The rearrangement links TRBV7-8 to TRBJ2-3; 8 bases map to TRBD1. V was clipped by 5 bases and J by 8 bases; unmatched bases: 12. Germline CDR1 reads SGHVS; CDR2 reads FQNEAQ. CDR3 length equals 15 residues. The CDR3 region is CASSGGGQGFVTQYF. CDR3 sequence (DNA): TGTGCCAGCAGCGGGGGCGGACAGGGTTTTGTTACGCAGTATTTT.

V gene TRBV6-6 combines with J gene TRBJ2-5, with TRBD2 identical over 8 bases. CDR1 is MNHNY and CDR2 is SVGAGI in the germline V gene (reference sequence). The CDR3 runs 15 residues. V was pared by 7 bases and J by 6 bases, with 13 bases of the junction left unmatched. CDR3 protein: CASTRDSGALKTQYF. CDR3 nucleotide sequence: TGTGCCAGCACCCGGGATAGCGGGGCTTTAAAGACCCAGTACTTC.

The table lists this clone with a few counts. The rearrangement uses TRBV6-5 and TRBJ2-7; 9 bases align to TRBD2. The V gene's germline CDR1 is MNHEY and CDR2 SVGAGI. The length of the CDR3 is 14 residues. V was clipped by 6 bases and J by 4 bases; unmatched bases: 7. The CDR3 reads CASRQAGGDYEQYF. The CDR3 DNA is TGTGCCAGCAGGCAAGCGGGGGGCGATTACGAGCAGTACTTC.

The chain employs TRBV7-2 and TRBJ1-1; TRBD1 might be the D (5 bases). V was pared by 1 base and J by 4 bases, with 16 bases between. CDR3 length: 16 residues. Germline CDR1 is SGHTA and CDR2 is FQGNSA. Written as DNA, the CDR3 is TGTGCCAGCAGCTTAGTCGGCAGGGTGGTGGGCACTGAAGCTTTCTTT. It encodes CASSLVGRVVGTEAFF.

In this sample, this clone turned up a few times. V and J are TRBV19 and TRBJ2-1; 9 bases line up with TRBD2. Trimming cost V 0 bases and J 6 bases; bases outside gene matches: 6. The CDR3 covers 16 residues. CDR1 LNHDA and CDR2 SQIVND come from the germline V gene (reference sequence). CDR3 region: CASSIDPSGGPNEQFF. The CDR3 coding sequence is TGTGCCAGTAGTATAGATCCCAGCGGGGGGCCCAATGAGCAGTTCTTC.

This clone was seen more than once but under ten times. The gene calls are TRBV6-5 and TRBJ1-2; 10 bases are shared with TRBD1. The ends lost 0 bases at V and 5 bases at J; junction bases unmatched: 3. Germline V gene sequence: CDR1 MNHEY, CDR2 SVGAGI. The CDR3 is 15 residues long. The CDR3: CASSYSPDRGYGYTF. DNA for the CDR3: TGTGCCAGCAGTTACTCTCCGGACAGGGGGTATGGCTACACCTTC.

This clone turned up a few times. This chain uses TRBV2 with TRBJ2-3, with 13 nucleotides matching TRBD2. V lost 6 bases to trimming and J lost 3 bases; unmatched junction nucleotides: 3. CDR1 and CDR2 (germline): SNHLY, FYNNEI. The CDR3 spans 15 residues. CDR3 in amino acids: CASRRLAGGTDTQYF. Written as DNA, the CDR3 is TGTGCCAGCAGAAGACTAGCGGGGGGAACAGATACGCAGTATTTT.

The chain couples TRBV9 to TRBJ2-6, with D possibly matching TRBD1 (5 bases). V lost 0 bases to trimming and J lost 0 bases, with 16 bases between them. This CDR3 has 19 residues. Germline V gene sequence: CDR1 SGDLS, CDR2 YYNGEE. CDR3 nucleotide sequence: TGTGCCAGCAGCGTAGCGACAGCCGTGAAGTTCTCTGGGGCCAACGTCCTGACTTTC. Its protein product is CASSVATAVKFSGANVLTF.

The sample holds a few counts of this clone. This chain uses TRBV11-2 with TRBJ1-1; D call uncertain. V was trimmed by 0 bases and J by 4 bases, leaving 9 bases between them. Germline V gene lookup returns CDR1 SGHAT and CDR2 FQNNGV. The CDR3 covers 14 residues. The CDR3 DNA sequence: TGTGCCAGCAGCTTAGACGCGAGGCCCACTGAAGCTTTCTTT. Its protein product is CASSLDARPTEAFF. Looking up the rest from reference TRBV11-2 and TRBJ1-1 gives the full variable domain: EAGVAQSPRYKIIEKRQSVAFWCNPISGHATLYWYQQILGQGPKLLIQFQNNGVVDDSQLPKDRFSAERLKGVDSTLKIQPAKLEDSAVYLCASSLDARPTEAFFGQGTRLTVV.

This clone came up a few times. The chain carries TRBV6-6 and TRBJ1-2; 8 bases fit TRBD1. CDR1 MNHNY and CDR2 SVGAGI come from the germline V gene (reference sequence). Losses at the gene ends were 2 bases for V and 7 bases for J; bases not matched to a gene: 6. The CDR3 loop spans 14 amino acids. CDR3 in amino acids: CASSYPRTGSGYTF. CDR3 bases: TGTGCCAGCAGTTACCCTCGGACAGGGAGTGGCTACACCTTC.

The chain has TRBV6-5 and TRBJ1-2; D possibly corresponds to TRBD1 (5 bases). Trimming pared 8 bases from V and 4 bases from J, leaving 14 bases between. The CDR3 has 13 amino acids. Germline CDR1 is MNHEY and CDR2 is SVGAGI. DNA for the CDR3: TGTGCCAGCTCAAACAGGAGCCCCTATGGCTACACCTTC. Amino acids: CASSNRSPYGYTF.

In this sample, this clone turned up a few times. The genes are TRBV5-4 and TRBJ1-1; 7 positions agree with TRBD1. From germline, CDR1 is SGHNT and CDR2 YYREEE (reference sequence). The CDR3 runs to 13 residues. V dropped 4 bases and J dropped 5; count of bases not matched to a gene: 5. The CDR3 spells CASSPTGETEAFF. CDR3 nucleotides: TGTGCCAGCAGCCCCACAGGGGAGACTGAAGCTTTCTTT.

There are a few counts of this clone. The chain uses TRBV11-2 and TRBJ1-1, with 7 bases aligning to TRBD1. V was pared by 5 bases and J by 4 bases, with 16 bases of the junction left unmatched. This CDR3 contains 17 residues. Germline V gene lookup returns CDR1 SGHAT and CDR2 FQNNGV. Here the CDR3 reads CASSPGTEGRQGTEAFF. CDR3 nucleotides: TGTGCCAGCAGCCCCGGGACAGAGGGGCGGCAGGGCACTGAAGCTTTCTTT. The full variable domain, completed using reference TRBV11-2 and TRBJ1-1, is EAGVAQSPRYKIIEKRQSVAFWCNPISGHATLYWYQQILGQGPKLLIQFQNNGVVDDSQLPKDRFSAERLKGVDSTLKIQPAKLEDSAVYLCASSPGTEGRQGTEAFFGQGTRLTVV.

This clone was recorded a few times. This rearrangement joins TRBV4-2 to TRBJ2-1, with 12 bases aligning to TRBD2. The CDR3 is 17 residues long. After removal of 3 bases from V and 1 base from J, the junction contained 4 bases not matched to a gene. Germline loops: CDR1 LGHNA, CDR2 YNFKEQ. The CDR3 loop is CASSHPSGGASYNEQFF. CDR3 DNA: TGTGCCAGCAGCCACCCTAGCGGGGGGGCTTCCTACAATGAGCAGTTCTTC.

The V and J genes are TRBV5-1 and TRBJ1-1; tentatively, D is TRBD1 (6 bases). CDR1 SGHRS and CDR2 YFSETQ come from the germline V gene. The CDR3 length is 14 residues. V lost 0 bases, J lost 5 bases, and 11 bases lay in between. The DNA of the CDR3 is TGCGCCAGCAGCTTGGAAACAGGGCGGACTGAAGCTTTCTTT. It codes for CASSLETGRTEAFF.

The chain's CDR3 is CASTNSMNTEAFF. The CDR3 coding sequence is TGTGCCAGCACCAACTCCATGAACACTGAAGCTTTCTTT. J is TRBJ1-1 and V is TRBV6-6; D gene unclear. CDR3 length equals 13 residues. V was pared by 7 bases and J by 0 bases, with 9 bases between. CDR1 and CDR2 from the germline V gene are MNHNY and SVGAGI (reference sequence).

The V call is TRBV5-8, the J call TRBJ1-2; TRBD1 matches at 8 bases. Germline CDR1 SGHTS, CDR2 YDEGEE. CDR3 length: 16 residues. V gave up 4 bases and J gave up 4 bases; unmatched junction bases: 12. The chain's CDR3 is CASSRIIGTGIYGYTF. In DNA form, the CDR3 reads TGTGCCAGCAGCCGAATTATAGGGACAGGAATCTATGGCTACACCTTC.

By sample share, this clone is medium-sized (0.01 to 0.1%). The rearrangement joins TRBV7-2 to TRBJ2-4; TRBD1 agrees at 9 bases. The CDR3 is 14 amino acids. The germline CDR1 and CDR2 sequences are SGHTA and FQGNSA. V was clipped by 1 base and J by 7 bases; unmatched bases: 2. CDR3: CASSLGTGVNIQYF. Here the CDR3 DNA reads TGTGCCAGCAGCTTAGGGACAGGGGTGAACATTCAGTACTTC.

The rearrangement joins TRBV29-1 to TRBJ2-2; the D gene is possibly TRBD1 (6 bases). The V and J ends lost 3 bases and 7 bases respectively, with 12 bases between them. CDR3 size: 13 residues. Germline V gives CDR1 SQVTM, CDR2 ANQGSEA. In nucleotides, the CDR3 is TGCAGCGTTGATCTGGGGGCGTTCGGGGAGCTGTTTTTT. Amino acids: CSVDLGAFGELFF.

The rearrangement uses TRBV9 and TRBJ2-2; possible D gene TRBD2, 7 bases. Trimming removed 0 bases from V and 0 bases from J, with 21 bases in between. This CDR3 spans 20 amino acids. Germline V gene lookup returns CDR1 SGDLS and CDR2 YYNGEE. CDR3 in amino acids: CASSVGPGAGADSNTGELFF. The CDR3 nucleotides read TGTGCCAGCAGCGTAGGGCCCGGGGCGGGGGCCGATTCGAACACCGGGGAGCTGTTTTTT.

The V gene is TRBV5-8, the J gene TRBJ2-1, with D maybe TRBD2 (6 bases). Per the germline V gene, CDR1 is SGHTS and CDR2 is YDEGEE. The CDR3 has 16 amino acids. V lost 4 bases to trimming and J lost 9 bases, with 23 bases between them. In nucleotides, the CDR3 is TGTGCCAGCAGCCCCCTCCCAGGTGGGAGGCCTTCTGAGCAGTTCTTC. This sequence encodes CASSPLPGGRPSEQFF.

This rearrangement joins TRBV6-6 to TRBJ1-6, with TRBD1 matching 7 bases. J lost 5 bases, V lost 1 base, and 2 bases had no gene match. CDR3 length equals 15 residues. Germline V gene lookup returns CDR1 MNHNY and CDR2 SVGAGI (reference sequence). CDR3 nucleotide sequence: TGTGCCAGCAGTTACTTAGGGACAGATAATTCACCCCTCCACTTT. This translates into CASSYLGTDNSPLHF.